The source of this T cell receptor (beta chain) is a study of CD8 T cells in Susac syndrome. Whole-study context: Active disease was present in 5 or 6 of the sequenced Susac syndrome patients, and remission in eight or nine.

Reverse transcription of 0.5 to 1 ug RNA used random hexamers. TCRdb recomputed calls from the immunoSEQ multiplex PCR reads with MiXCR, one row per CDR3 protein. The sample records some 200,000 distinct CDR3 sequences, roughly 95% being singletons. Details on this clonotype: Its antigen remains unknown.

Notes on the study in general: The CD4+ T cell repertoires that were profiled in Susac syndrome showed no clonal expansion.

The trim removed 3 bases at V and 5 bases at J, leaving 8 bases unmatched. The CDR3 has 14 residues. Germline-derived CDR1 and CDR2 are GTSNPN and SVGIG (reference sequence). The diagnostic criteria were recently defined, and patients with Susac syndrome met them for definite or probable disease. The sequencing input was CD4+ T cells from PBMCs. This receptor was taken from a human donor with Susac syndrome. V and J are TRBV30 and TRBJ1-2; TRBD1 matches at 8 bases. The CDR3 loop reads CAWSQDRVYYGYTF. The CDR3 nucleotides read TGTGCCTGGAGCCAGGACAGGGTATATTATGGCTACACCTTC. The variable domain in full, with the rest retrieved from reference TRBV30 and TRBJ1-2, is SQTIHQWPATLVQPVGSPLSLECTVEGTSNPNLYWYRQAAGRGLQLLFYSVGIGQISSEVPQNLSASRPQDRQFILSSKKLLLSDSGFYLCAWSQDRVYYGYTFGSGTRLTVV.